A single sample is the source of the 2 T cell receptor beta chains below, sequenced in a study of cytotoxic CD8 clonotypes in ibrutinib-treated CLL. Using immunoSEQ multiplex PCR, the repertoire was profiled, and TCRdb retains in-frame clones only, with some absent. This table holds around 150,000 clones, 65% to 85% found once. Sample: PBMCs, taken after 36 months of ibrutinib treatment. The receptors derive from a human donor with chronic lymphocytic leukemia.

The genes are TRBV5-1 and TRBJ2-7, with 8 bases matching TRBD1. The CDR3 has 14 amino acids. From germline, CDR1 is SGHRS and CDR2 YFSETQ. The V gene end was trimmed by 5 bases and the J gene end by 3 bases; junction bases not matched to a gene: 7. CDR3 in DNA: TGCGCCAGCAGTCAACAGGGGGACAACTACGAGCAGTACTTC. Translating gives CASSQQGDNYEQYF.

The chain uses TRBV6-6 and TRBJ2-5; TRBD2 aligns across 9 bases. The V gene's germline CDR1 is MNHNY and CDR2 SVGAGI (reference sequence). J lost 4 bases, V lost 6 bases, and 6 bases had no gene match. The CDR3 totals 14 residues. CDR3 nucleotides: TGTGCCAGCAGGCCGGGACTAGCAGGAGAGACCCAGTACTTC. Translation: CASRPGLAGETQYF.